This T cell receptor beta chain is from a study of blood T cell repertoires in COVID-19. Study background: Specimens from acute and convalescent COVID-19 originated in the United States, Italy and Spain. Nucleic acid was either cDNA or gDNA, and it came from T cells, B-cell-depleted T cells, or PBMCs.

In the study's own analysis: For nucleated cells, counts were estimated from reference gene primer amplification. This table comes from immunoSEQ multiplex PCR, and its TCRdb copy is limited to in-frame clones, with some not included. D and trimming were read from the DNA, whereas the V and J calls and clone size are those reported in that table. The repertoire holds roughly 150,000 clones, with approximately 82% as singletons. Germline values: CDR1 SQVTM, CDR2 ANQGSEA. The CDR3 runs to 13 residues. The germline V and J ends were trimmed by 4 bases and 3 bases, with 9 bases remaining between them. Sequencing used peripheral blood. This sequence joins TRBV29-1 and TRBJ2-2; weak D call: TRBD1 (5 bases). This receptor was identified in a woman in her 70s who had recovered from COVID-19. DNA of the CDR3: TGCAGCGTTGCCAGGGAAGACACCGGGGAGCTGTTTTTT. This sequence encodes CSVAREDTGELFF.